A single sample gave rise to the 4 T cell receptor beta chains below, sequenced in a study of T cell responses to AZD1222 COVID-19 vaccine. Some clones are missing from TCRdb's copy, which holds only in-frame ones; the method was immunoSEQ multiplex PCR. The table has about 75,000 clones, approximately 88% seen once. This material consisted of peripheral blood, taken 28 days after the second dose of the MenACWY control vaccine. The source is an adult who received the MenACWY meningococcal vaccine as a control.

The chain couples TRBV30 to TRBJ2-5; 10 positions agree with TRBD2. The length of the CDR3 is 17 residues. V shed 2 bases, J shed 2 bases, and the junction held 11 bases outside the gene matches. Germline loops: CDR1 GTSNPN, CDR2 SVGIG (reference sequence). CDR3 coding DNA: TGTGCCTGGAGTCGGGCTAGCGGGGGCCTTAAACAAGAGACCCAGTACTTC. Protein product: CAWSRASGGLKQETQYF. Supplemented by reference TRBV30 and TRBJ2-5, the full variable domain reads SQTIHQWPATLVQPVGSPLSLECTVEGTSNPNLYWYRQAAGRGLQLLFYSVGIGQISSEVPQNLSASRPQDRQFILSSKKLLLSDSGFYLCAWSRASGGLKQETQYFGPGTRLLVL.

This chain uses TRBV29-1 with TRBJ2-2; tentatively, D is TRBD1 or TRBD2 (6 bases each). Trimming pared 7 bases from V and 0 bases from J, leaving 15 bases between. This CDR3 is built from 15 residues. The germline V gene has CDR1 SQVTM and CDR2 ANQGSEA. The CDR3 DNA reads TGCAGCGGAAAAAAGGGGGGACCGAACACCGGGGAGCTGTTTTTT. This translates into CSGKKGGPNTGELFF.

The chain couples TRBV28 to TRBJ1-3; the match to TRBD1 covers 7 bases. The CDR3 has 14 residues. V lost 4 bases to trimming and J lost 0 bases; unmatched junction nucleotides: 0. Germline CDR1 reads MDHEN; CDR2 reads SYDVKM. CDR3 region: CASSSGGSGNTIYF. CDR3 nucleotide sequence: TGTGCCAGCAGTTCAGGGGGCTCTGGAAACACCATATATTTT.

In its sample, this clone was seen a few times. This chain connects TRBV19 to TRBJ1-6; D call uncertain. This CDR3 is 13 amino acids long. Trimming took off 6 bases at V and 8 bases at J, with 11 bases between the two ends. In germline, CDR1 is LNHDA, CDR2 SQIVND (reference sequence). The CDR3 region has the DNA TGTGCCAGTAGGGACTTAGTGGATTCACCCCTCCACTTT. This gives the protein CASRDLVDSPLHF. The full variable domain, with the rest looked up from reference TRBV19 and TRBJ1-6, is DGGITQSPKYLFRKEGQNVTLSCEQNLNHDAMYWYRQDPGQGLRLIYYSQIVNDFQKGDIAEGYSVSREKKESFPLTVTSAQKNPTAFYLCASRDLVDSPLHFGNGTRLTVT.